The rows below give T cell receptor beta chains drawn from one sample of a study of Ad26.COV2.S vaccination and SARS-CoV-2 variants. Repertoires were generated with immunoSEQ multiplex PCR, while TCRdb's copy carries only in-frame clones and drops some. The sample carries some 340,000 clones, about 86% recorded once. Sequences were derived from peripheral blood, sampled in a trial of Ad26.COV2.S vaccine versus placebo. The receptor set was obtained from a person aged 18-60 years who received the Ad26.COV2.S COVID-19 vaccine or a placebo. Both conserved end residues are part of each CDR3. The D gene is left open where the match is weak. Expanded clones are given a class, and other clones once, few, many or no size at all.

V	D	J	size	CDR3	DNA
TRBV18	.	TRBJ2-2	.	CASSPPSLGELFF	TGTGCCAGCTCACCACCGTCGCTTGGGGAGCTGTTTTTT
TRBV30	TRBD1	TRBJ1-1	.	CAWSVGTGAAFF	TGTGCCTGGAGTGTGGGGACAGGGGCCGCTTTCTTT
TRBV7-9	TRBD2	TRBJ2-7	.	CASSLGTSGAGEQYF	TGTGCCAGCAGCCTTGGGACTAGCGGGGCTGGCGAGCAGTACTTC
TRBV19	.	TRBJ1-4	.	CASSRTSNEKLFF	TGTGCCAGTAGTCGCACCTCTAATGAAAAACTGTTTTTT
TRBV19	TRBD1	TRBJ2-2	.	CASSGQGAGGELFF	TGTGCCAGCTCGGGACAGGGGGCTGGCGGGGAGCTGTTTTTT
TRBV6-5	.	TRBJ2-5	.	CASRPRPSFGGQYF	TGTGCCAGCAGGCCAAGGCCCTCTTTTGGTGGCCAGTACTTC
TRBV28	TRBD2	TRBJ2-3	.	CASSSLAGGQVDTQYF	TGTGCCAGCAGTTCCCTAGCGGGGGGGCAGGTAGATACGCAGTATTTT
TRBV27	.	TRBJ1-4	.	CASSRRGGPAEKLFF	TGTGCCAGCAGCCGTAGGGGGGGGCCCGCGGAAAAACTGTTTTTT
TRBV9	.	TRBJ1-5	.	CASSPSEGLFNQPQHF	TGTGCCAGCAGCCCTTCTGAGGGTCTGTTCAATCAGCCCCAGCATTTT
TRBV3-1/TRBV3-2	.	TRBJ1-5	.	CASSPQSSNQPQHF	TGTGCCAGCAGCCCCCAGAGTAGCAATCAGCCCCAGCATTTT
TRBV3-1/TRBV3-2	TRBD1	TRBJ1-6	.	CASSQAFGQGWSPLHF	TGTGCCAGCAGCCAAGCCTTTGGACAGGGATGGTCACCCCTCCACTTT
TRBV4-3	TRBD2	TRBJ2-4	.	CASSQDAGGTAIQYF	TGCGCCAGCAGCCAAGACGCGGGGGGGACGGCCATTCAGTACTTC
TRBV12-5	.	TRBJ2-6	.	CASGSISGANVLTF	TGTGCTAGTGGTTCTATCTCTGGGGCCAACGTCCTGACTTTC
TRBV3-1/TRBV3-2	TRBD1	TRBJ1-2	.	CASSQSYRGNYGYTF	TGTGCCAGCAGCCAATCTTACAGGGGTAACTATGGCTACACCTTC
TRBV19	TRBD1	TRBJ1-2	.	CASSKRDSALANYGYTF	TGTGCCAGTAGTAAAAGGGACAGCGCCTTGGCTAACTATGGCTACACCTTC
TRBV11-2	TRBD2	TRBJ2-1	.	CASSLDLAGAFSSYNEQFF	TGTGCCAGCAGCTTAGATCTAGCGGGGGCTTTTAGCTCCTACAATGAGCAGTTCTTC
TRBV7-9	.	TRBJ2-5	few	CASSFGGSRETQYF	TGTGCCAGCAGCTTCGGAGGGTCCCGAGAGACCCAGTACTTC
TRBV5-1	TRBD2	TRBJ2-7	many	CASSALSGGAYEQYF	TGCGCCAGCAGCGCACTTAGCGGGGGGGCGTACGAGCAGTACTTC
TRBV15	TRBD1	TRBJ1-5	.	CATSREDRGNQPQHF	TGTGCCACCAGCAGAGAGGACAGGGGAAATCAGCCCCAGCATTTT
TRBV4-3	.	TRBJ2-1	.	CASSHEIGSEQFF	TGCGCCAGCAGCCACGAAATTGGGAGTGAGCAGTTCTTC
TRBV19	.	TRBJ2-1	.	CASSIARKISSAYNEQFF	TGTGCCAGTAGTATAGCTCGGAAGATCTCCTCCGCCTACAATGAGCAGTTCTTC
TRBV7-2	TRBD1	TRBJ1-2	.	CASSSDRGVPYGYTF	TGTGCCAGCAGCTCAGACAGGGGGGTACCTTATGGCTACACCTTC
TRBV3-1/TRBV3-2	.	TRBJ2-2	.	CASSHLTSSAGELFF	TGTGCCAGCAGCCACTTGACTAGTTCCGCCGGGGAGCTGTTTTTT
TRBV9	.	TRBJ2-2	.	CASSVDPGWAGELFF	TGTGCCAGCAGCGTAGATCCCGGCTGGGCCGGGGAGCTGTTTTTT
TRBV2	.	TRBJ2-3	.	CASSLRAFARVGEENTQYF	TGTGCCAGCAGTCTCCGGGCCTTCGCCAGGGTCGGGGAGGAGAATACGCAGTATTTT
TRBV20-1	TRBD1	TRBJ2-7	.	CSASPGTGGAEQYF	TGCAGTGCTAGTCCCGGGACAGGGGGCGCCGAGCAGTACTTC
TRBV6-5	TRBD1	TRBJ1-5	.	CASSLGGTGYQPQHF	TGTGCCAGCAGTCTGGGGGGGACAGGTTATCAGCCCCAGCATTTT
TRBV30	.	TRBJ1-1	.	CAWTRGATEAFF	TGTGCCTGGACGAGGGGTGCCACTGAAGCTTTCTTT
TRBV19	TRBD1	TRBJ1-6	.	CASRDGQGLSSYNSPLHF	TGTGCCAGTAGAGACGGACAGGGGTTGAGCTCCTATAATTCACCCCTCCACTTT
TRBV5-1	TRBD1	TRBJ1-2	.	CASSLDRGDGYTF	TGCGCCAGCAGCTTGGACAGGGGTGATGGCTACACCTTC
TRBV5-1	TRBD1	TRBJ2-5	.	CASSSQGVQETQYF	TGCGCCAGCAGTTCCCAGGGGGTACAAGAGACCCAGTACTTC